This note documents a single T cell receptor (beta chain) sequence. Its antigen remains unidentified. No base quality values were provided; no much bigger clone lies one nucleotide off. In the germline V gene, CDR1 corresponds to MDHEN and CDR2 to SYDVKM. Relative to germline, V is 5 bases shorter and J is 0 bases shorter, with 17 bases between their ends. From its cysteine to its phenylalanine, the CDR3 spans 17 amino acids. The CDR3 DNA has 51 bases and is translated from base 1. One collaborating source in Seattle enrolled patients while the patients were actively infected and followed the patients over time throughout the course of disease. Collaborating institutions collected whole blood in K2EDTA tubes following their own protocols. For TCRbeta analysis, collaborator samples were shipped as frozen whole blood, as isolated PBMCs, or as DNA extracted from either sample type. This sample is drawn from a study of blood T cell repertoires in COVID-19 (dated by TCRdb to the early 2020s). Describing the broader study: The collaborator samples originated in the United States, Italy and Spain and spanned the acute and convalescent phases of COVID-19. Samples came from the ongoing ImmuneRACE study (first 160 participants) plus 1,254 subjects from 6 global collaborators. A de-identified subject ID, COVID-19 status, age in years and sex were almost always included in the sample metadata. The dataset comprised deeply sampled blood TCRbeta repertoires from subjects exposed to, actively infected with, or recovered from COVID-19. Where HLA class I and class II types were available, the types were taken from metadata supplied by the sample provider, not from assay-based typing. A freely available public database, intended as a resource for researchers studying the immune response to SARS-CoV-2, is where the repertoires were released. The material from the prospective study consisted of cDNA or gDNA derived from T cells, B-cell-depleted T cells, or PBMCs.

General findings and caveats noted by the study authors: The quantity of clinical and demographic metadata differed by source and by participant and was supplied without curation.

TCRbeta CDR3 regions were amplified from genomic DNA by means of the immunoSEQ Assay, a bias-controlled multiplex PCR. In the source study's methods: The number of nucleated cells in each sample was estimated by amplification of reference gene primers within the assay. To quantify the absolute abundance of each unique TCRbeta CDR3 rearrangement, sequence reads were collapsed and filtered. For each sample, productive Simpson clonality was calculated by taking the square root of Simpson's diversity index across productive rearrangements. What TCRdb holds here is the immuneACCESS table cut down to in-frame rearrangements. Part of the clones is not present; checked against another copy, under half of the missing clones reflect an unresolved V gene, and the others are unexplained. V, J and clone size reflect that table, while D and trimming were determined from the DNA. The sample yields about 320,000 clones; 88% were counted once. The biggest ten clones account for approximately 1.6% of the sample.

The rearrangement joined TRBV28 to TRBJ1-5, with a tentative D gene TRBD1 over 5 matching bases. What was sequenced was peripheral blood. The receptor comes from a woman in her 30s with COVID-19, enrolled during active disease. This receptor has the CDR3 CASSPLRGGNSNQPQHF. DNA sequence: TGTGCCAGCAGTCCCTTGCGGGGGGGGAATAGCAATCAGCCCCAGCATTTT.